This TCR beta chain emerged from a study of siplizumab effects on memory and regulatory T cells. Assays covered roughly 10^5 TCR templates per sample. Profiling relied on immunoSEQ multiplex PCR, and the TCRdb table lists in-frame clones only, not all of them. The table lists 100,000 to 120,000 clones, 93% of them singletons. This clone was detected only once. Germline CDR1 LNHDA, CDR2 SQIVND (reference sequence). V was shortened by 6 bases and J by 0 bases, with 7 bases between the two germline ends. The CDR3 runs to 13 residues. The origin of this receptor is a human donor in good health. The rearrangement joins TRBV19 to TRBJ2-3; D uncertain. What was sequenced was CD4+ T cells sorted from blood. In DNA form, the CDR3 reads TGTGCCAGTAGAACGACTAGCACAGATACGCAGTATTTT. Its translation is CASRTTSTDTQYF.